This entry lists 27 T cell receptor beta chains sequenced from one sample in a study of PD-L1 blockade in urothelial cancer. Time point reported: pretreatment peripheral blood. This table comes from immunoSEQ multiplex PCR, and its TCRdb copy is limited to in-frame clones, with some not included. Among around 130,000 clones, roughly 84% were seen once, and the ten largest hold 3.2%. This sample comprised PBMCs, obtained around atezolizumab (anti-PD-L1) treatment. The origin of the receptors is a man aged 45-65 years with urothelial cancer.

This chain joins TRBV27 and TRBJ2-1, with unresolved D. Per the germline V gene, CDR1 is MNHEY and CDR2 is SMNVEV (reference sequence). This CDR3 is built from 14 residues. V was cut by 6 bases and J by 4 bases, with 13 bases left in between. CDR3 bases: TGTGCCAGCAGCCCCACGAGCGTATACAATGAGCAGTTCTTC. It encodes CASSPTSVYNEQFF.

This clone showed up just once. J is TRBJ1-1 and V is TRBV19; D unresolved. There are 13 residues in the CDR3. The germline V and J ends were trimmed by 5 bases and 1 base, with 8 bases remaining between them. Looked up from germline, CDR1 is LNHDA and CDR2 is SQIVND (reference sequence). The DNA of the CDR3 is TGTGCCAGTAGTGTCCTGTGGAACACTGAAGCTTTCTTT. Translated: CASSVLWNTEAFF. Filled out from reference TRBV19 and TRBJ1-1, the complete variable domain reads DGGITQSPKYLFRKEGQNVTLSCEQNLNHDAMYWYRQDPGQGLRLIYYSQIVNDFQKGDIAEGYSVSREKKESFPLTVTSAQKNPTAFYLCASSVLWNTEAFFGQGTRLTVV.

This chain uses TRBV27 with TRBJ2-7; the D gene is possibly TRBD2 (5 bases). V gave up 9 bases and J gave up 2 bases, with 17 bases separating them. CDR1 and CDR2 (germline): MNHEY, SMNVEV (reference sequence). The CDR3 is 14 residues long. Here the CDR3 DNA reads TGTGCCAGGGAAGCGGCCCCTCTTACCTACGAGCAGTACTTC. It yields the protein CAREAAPLTYEQYF.

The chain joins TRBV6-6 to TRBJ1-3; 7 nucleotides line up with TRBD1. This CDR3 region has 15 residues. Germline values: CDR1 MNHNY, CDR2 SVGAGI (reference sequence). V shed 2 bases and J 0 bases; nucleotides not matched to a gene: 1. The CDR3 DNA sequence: TGTGCCAGCAGTTACGGGACAGACTCTGGAAACACCATATATTTT. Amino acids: CASSYGTDSGNTIYF.

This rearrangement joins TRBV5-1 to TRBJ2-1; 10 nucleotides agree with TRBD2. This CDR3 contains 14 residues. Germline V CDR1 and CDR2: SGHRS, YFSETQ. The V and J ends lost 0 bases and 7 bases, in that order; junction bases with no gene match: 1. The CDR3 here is CASSLASGRNEQFF. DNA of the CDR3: TGCGCCAGCAGCTTGGCTAGCGGGAGAAATGAGCAGTTCTTC.

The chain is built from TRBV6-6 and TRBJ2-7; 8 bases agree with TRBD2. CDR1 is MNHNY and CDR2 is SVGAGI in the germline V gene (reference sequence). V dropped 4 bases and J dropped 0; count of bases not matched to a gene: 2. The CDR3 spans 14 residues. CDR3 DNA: TGTGCCAGCAGTTTAGGGACTAGCTCCTACGAGCAGTACTTC. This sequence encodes CASSLGTSSYEQYF.

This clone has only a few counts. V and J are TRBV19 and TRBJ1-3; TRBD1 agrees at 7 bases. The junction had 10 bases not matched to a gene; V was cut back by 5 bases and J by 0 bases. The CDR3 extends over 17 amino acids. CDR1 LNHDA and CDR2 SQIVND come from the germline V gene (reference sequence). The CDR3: CASSGLDRTTSGNTIYF. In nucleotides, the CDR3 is TGTGCCAGTAGTGGACTGGACAGGACCACCTCTGGAAACACCATATATTTT.

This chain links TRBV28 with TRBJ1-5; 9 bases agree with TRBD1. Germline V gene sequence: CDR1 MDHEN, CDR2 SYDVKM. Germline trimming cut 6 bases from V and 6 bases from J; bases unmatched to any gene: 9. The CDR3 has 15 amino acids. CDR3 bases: TGTGCCAGCAGCTTCTACACAGGGGGCGGTCAGCCCCAGCATTTT. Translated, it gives CASSFYTGGGQPQHF. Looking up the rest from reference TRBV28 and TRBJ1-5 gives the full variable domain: DVKVTQSSRYLVKRTGEKVFLECVQDMDHENMFWYRQDPGLGLRLIYFSYDVKMKEKGDIPEGYSVSREKKERFSLILESASTNQTSMYLCASSFYTGGGQPQHFGDGTRLSIL.

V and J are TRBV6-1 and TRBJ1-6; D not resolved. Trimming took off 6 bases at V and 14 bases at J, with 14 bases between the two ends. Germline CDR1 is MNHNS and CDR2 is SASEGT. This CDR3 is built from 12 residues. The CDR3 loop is CASSANSRTLHF. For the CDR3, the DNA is TGTGCCAGCAGCGCCAACTCGCGGACCCTCCACTTT.

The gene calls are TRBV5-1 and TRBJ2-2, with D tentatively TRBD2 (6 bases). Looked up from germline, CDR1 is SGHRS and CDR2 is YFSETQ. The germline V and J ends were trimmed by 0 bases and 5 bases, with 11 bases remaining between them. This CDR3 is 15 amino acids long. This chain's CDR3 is CASSLDGSGTGELFF. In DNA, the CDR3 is TGCGCCAGCAGCTTGGACGGGAGTGGGACCGGGGAGCTGTTTTTT.

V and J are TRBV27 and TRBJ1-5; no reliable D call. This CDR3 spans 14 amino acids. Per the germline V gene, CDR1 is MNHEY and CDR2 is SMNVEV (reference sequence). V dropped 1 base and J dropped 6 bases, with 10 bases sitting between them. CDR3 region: CASSLYGGGQPQHF. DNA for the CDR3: TGTGCCAGCAGTTTATACGGAGGCGGTCAGCCCCAGCATTTT.

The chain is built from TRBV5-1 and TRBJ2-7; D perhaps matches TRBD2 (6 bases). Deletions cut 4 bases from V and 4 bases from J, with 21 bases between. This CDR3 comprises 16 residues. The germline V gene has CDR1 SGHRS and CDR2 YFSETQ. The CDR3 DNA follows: TGCGCCAGCAGCCCCCGAAGGAGGGAGGCGTTGTACGAGCAGTACTTC. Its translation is CASSPRRREALYEQYF.

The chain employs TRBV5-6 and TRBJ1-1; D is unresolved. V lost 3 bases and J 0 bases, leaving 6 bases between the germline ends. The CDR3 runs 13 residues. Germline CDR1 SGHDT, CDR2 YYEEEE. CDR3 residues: CASSSQMNTEAFF. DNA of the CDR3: TGTGCCAGCAGCTCCCAAATGAACACTGAAGCTTTCTTT.

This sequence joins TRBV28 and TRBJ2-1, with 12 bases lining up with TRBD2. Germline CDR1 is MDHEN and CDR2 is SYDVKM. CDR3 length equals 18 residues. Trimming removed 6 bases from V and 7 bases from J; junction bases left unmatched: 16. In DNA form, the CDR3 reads TGTGCCAGCAGCCCCCCCAGGACTAGCGGGATTCGGGGGAATGAGCAGTTCTTC. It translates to CASSPPRTSGIRGNEQFF. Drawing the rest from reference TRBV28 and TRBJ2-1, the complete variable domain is DVKVTQSSRYLVKRTGEKVFLECVQDMDHENMFWYRQDPGLGLRLIYFSYDVKMKEKGDIPEGYSVSREKKERFSLILESASTNQTSMYLCASSPPRTSGIRGNEQFFGPGTRLTVL.

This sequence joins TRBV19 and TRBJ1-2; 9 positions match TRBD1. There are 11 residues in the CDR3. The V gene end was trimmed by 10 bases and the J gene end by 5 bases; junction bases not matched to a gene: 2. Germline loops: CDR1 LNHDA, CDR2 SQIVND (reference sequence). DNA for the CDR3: TGTGCCATCGGGACAGGGTATGGCTACACCTTC. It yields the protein CAIGTGYGYTF.

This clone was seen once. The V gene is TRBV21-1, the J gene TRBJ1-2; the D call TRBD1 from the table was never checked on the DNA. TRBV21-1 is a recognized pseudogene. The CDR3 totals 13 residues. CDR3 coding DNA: TGTGCCAGCAGCACCCGACAGGGGTTCGGCTACACCTTC. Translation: CASSTRQGFGYTF.

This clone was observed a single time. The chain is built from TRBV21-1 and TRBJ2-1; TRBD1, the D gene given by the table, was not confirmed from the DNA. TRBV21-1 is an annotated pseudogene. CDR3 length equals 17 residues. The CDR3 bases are TGTGCCAGCAGCGAATTCAGGGGGCAAAATGAGGGCAATGAGCAGTTCTTC. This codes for CASSEFRGQNEGNEQFF.

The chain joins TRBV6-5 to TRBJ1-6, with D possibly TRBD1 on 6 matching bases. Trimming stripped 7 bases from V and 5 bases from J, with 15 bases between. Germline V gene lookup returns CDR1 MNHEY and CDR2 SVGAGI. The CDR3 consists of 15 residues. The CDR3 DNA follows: TGTGCCAGCAAACGGTCACAGGGCAATAATTCACCCCTCCACTTT. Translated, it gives CASKRSQGNNSPLHF.

CDR3 in amino acids: CASSSGTSGRQTRYEQYF. The CDR3 DNA is TGTGCCAGCAGCTCCGGGACTAGCGGGAGACAGACCCGTTACGAGCAGTACTTC. The genes are TRBV7-9 and TRBJ2-7, with 14 positions matching TRBD2. V shed 4 bases and J 4 bases; nucleotides not matched to a gene: 12. This CDR3 has 18 residues. CDR1 SEHNR and CDR2 FQNEAQ come from the germline V gene (reference sequence).

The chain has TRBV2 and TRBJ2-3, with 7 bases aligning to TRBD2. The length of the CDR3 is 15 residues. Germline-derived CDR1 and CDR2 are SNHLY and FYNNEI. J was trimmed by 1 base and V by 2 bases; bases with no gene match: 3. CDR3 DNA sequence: TGTGCCAGCAGTGAAAACGGACTAGGCACAGATACGCAGTATTTT. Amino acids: CASSENGLGTDTQYF.

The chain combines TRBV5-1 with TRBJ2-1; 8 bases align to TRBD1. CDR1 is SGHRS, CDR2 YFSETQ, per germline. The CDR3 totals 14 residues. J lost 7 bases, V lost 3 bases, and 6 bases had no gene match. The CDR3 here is CASSSGQGENEQFF. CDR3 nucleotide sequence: TGCGCCAGCAGCTCAGGACAGGGAGAAAATGAGCAGTTCTTC.

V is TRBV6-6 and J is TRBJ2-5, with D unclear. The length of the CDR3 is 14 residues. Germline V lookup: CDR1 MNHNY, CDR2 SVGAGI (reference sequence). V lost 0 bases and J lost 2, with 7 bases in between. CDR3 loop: CASSYSLRQETQYF. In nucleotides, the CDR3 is TGTGCCAGCAGTTACTCGCTCAGACAAGAGACCCAGTACTTC.

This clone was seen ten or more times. In DNA, the CDR3 is TGTGCCAGTAGTATGAGTCTAGCGGGATCCTACGAGCAGTACTTC. This encodes CASSMSLAGSYEQYF. The chain carries TRBV19 and TRBJ2-7; 9 positions agree with TRBD2. V lost 3 bases to trimming and J lost 1 base; unmatched junction nucleotides: 4. CDR1 is LNHDA, CDR2 SQIVND, per germline (reference sequence). The CDR3 extends over 15 amino acids. The full variable domain, in which reference TRBV19 and TRBJ2-7 provide the parts outside the CDR3, is DGGITQSPKYLFRKEGQNVTLSCEQNLNHDAMYWYRQDPGQGLRLIYYSQIVNDFQKGDIAEGYSVSREKKESFPLTVTSAQKNPTAFYLCASSMSLAGSYEQYFGPGTRLTVT.

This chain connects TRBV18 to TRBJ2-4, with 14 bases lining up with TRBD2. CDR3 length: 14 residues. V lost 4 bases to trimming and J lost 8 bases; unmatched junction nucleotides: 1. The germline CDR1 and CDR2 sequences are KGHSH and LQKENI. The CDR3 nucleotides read TGTGCCAGCTCACAGACTAGCGGGAGGGACATTCAGTACTTC. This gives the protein CASSQTSGRDIQYF.

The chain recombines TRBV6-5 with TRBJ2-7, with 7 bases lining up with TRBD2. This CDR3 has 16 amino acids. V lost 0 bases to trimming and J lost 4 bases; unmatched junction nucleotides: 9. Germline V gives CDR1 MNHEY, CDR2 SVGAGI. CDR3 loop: CASSYSSVAGVYEQYF. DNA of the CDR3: TGTGCCAGCAGTTACTCGAGTGTCGCGGGAGTTTACGAGCAGTACTTC.

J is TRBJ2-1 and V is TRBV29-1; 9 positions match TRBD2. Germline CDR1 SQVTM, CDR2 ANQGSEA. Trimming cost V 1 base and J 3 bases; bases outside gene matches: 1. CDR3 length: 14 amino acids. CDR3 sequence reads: CSVEGGRDYNEQFF. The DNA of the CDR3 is TGCAGCGTTGAAGGCGGGAGGGACTACAATGAGCAGTTCTTC.

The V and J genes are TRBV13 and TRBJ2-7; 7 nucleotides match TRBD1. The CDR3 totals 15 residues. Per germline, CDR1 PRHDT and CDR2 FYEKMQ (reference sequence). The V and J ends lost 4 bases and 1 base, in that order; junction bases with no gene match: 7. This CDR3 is CASSSRRTGSYEQYF. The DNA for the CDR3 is TGTGCCAGCAGCTCACGGAGGACAGGATCCTACGAGCAGTACTTC.